The entry below describes one TCR beta chain. This specimen belongs to a study of blood T cell repertoires in COVID-19. Libraries were prepared by immunoSEQ multiplex PCR; TCRdb keeps only in-frame clonotypes and omits some of them. The sample yields 75,000 to 90,000 clones, roughly 80% seen once. Between the trimmed V and J ends, which lost 3 bases and 8 bases, there was a span of 12 bases. The CDR3 is 14 residues long. Germline V gene data show CDR1 as KGHDR and CDR2 as SFDVKD. Source material: peripheral blood. The clonotype originates from a woman between 40 and 50 years old with active or convalescent COVID-19. The chain combines TRBV24-1 with TRBJ2-2; the D gene is possibly TRBD1 (6 bases). This chain's CDR3 is CATSDQNRVGELFF. The CDR3 DNA follows: TGTGCCACCAGTGATCAAAACAGGGTTGGGGAGCTGTTTTTT.